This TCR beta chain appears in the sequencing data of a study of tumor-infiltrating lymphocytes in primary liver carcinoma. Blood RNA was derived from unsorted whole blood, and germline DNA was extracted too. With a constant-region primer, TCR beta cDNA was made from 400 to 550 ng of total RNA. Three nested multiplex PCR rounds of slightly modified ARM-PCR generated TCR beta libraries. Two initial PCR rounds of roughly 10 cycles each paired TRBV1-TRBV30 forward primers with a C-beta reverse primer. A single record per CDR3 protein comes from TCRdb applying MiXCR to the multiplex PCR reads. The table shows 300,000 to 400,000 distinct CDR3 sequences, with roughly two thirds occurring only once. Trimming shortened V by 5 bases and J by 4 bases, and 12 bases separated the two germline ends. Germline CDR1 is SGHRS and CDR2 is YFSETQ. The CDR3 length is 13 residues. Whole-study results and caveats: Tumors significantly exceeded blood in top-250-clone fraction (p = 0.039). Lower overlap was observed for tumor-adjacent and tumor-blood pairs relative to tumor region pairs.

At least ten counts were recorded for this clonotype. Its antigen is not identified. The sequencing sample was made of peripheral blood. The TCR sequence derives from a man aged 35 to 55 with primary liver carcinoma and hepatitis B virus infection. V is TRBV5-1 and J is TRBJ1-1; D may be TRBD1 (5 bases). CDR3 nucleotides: TGCGCCAGCAGTGATCAGGGAATCACTGAAGCTTTCTTT. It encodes CASSDQGITEAFF.